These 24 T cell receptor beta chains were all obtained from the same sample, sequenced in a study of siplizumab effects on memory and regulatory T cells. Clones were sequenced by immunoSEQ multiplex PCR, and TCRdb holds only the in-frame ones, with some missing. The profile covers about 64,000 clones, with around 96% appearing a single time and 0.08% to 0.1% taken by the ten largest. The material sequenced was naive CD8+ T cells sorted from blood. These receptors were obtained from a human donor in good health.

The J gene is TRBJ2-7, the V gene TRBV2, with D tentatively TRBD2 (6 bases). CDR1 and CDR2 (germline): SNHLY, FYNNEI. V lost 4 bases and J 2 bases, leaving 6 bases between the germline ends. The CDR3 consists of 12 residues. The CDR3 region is CASSGLAYEQYF. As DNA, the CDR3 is TGTGCCAGCAGTGGACTAGCCTACGAGCAGTACTTC.

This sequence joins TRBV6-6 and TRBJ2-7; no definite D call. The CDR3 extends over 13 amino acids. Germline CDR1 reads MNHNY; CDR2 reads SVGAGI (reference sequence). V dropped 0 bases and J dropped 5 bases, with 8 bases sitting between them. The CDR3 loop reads CASSYSKGDEQYF. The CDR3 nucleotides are TGTGCCAGCAGTTACTCGAAGGGTGACGAGCAGTACTTC.

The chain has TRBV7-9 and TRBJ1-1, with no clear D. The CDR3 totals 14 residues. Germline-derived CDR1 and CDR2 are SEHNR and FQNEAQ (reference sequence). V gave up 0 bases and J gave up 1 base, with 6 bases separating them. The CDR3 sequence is CASSLASRNTEAFF. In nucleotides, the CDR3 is TGTGCCAGCAGCTTAGCCAGTAGGAACACTGAAGCTTTCTTT.

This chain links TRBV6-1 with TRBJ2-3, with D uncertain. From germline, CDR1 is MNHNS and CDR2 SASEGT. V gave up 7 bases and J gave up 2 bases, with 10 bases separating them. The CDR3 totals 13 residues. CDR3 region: CASTVRPTDTQYF. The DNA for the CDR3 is TGTGCCAGCACAGTGCGGCCCACAGATACGCAGTATTTT.

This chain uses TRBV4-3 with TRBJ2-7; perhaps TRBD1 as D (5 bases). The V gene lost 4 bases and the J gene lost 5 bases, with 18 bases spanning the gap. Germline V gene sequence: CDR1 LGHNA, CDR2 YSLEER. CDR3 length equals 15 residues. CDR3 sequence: CASSRTDQADNEQYF. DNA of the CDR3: TGCGCCAGCAGCCGTACGGACCAGGCGGACAACGAGCAGTACTTC.

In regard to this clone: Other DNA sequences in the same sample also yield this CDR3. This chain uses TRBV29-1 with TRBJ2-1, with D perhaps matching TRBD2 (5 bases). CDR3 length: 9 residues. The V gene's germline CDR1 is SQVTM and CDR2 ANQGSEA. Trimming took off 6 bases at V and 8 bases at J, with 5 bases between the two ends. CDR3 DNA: TGCAGCGTCGGGGATGAGCAGTTCTTC. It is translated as CSVGDEQFF.

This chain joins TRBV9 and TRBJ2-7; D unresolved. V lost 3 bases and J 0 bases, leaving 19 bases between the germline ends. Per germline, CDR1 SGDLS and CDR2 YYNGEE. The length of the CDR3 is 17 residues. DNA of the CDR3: TGTGCCAGCAGCGCCGGCGTCAGTACGGCTAGCTCCTACGAGCAGTACTTC. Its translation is CASSAGVSTASSYEQYF. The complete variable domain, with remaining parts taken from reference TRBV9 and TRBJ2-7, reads DSGVTQTPKHLITATGQRVTLRCSPRSGDLSVYWYQQSLDQGLQFLIQYYNGEERAKGNILERFSAQQFPDLHSELNLSSLELGDSALYFCASSAGVSTASSYEQYFGPGTRLTVT.

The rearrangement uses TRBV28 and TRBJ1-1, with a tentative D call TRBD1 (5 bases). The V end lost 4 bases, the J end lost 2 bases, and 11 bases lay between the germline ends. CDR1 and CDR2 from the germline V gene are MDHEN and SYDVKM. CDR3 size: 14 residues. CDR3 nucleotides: TGTGCCAGCAGTTACCGGGACTCAAACACTGAAGCTTTCTTT. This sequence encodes CASSYRDSNTEAFF.

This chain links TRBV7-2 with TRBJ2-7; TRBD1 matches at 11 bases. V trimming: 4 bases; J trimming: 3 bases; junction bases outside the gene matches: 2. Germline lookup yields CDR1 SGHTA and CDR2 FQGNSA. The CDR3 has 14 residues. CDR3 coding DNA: TGTGCCAGCAGCTACGGGACAGGGGGCTACGAGCAGTACTTC. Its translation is CASSYGTGGYEQYF.

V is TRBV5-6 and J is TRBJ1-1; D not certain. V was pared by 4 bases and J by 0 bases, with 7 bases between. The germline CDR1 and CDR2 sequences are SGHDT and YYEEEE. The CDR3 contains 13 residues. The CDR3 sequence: CASSPSVNTEAFF. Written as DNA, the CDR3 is TGTGCCAGCAGCCCATCGGTGAACACTGAAGCTTTCTTT.

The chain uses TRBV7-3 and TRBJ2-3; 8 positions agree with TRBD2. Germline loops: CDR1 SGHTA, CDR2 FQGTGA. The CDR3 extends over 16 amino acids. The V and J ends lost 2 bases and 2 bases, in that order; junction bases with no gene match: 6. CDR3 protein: CASSLGFSGNTDTQYF. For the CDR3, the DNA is TGTGCCAGCAGCTTAGGGTTTAGCGGGAACACAGATACGCAGTATTTT.

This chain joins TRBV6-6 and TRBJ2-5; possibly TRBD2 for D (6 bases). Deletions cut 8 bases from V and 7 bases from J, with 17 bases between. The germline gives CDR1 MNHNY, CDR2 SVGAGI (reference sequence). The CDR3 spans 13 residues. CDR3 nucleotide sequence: TGTGCCAGCTGGAATGAGTTGGGGGGGACCCAGTACTTC. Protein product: CASWNELGGTQYF.

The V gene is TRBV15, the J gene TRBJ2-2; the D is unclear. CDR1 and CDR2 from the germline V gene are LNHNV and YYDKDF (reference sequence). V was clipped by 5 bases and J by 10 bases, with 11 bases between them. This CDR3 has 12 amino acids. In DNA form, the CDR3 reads TGTGCCACCAGCGCACACAGTGAGGAGCTGTTTTTT. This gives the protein CATSAHSEELFF.

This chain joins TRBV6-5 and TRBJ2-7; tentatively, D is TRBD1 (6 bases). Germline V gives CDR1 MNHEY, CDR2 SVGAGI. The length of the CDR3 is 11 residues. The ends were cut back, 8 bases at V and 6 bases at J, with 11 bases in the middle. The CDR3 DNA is TGTGCCAGCTTAGGACAGTTCGAGCAGTACTTC. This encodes CASLGQFEQYF.

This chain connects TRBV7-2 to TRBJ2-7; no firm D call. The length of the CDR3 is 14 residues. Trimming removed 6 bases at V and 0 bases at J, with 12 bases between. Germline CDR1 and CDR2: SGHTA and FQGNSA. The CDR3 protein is CASSWDLSSYEQYF. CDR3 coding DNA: TGTGCCAGCAGTTGGGATTTGAGCTCCTACGAGCAGTACTTC.

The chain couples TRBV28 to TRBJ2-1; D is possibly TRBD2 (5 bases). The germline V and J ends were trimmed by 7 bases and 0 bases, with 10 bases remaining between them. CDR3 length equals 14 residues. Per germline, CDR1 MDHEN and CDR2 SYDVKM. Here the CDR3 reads CASIPGSSYNEQFF. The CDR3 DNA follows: TGTGCCAGCATACCGGGGAGCTCCTACAATGAGCAGTTCTTC.

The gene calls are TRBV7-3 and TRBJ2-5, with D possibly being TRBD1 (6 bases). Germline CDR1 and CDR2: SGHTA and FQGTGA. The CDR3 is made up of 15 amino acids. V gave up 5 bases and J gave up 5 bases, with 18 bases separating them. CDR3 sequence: CASSLYGGAYETQYF. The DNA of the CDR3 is TGTGCCAGCAGCCTCTATGGGGGCGCCTACGAGACCCAGTACTTC.

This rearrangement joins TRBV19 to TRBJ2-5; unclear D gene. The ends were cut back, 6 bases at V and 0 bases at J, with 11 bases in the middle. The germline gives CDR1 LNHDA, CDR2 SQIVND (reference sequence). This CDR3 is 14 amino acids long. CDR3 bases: TGTGCCAGTAGGCCGACGGAGTACCAAGAGACCCAGTACTTC. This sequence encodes CASRPTEYQETQYF. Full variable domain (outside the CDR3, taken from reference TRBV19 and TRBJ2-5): DGGITQSPKYLFRKEGQNVTLSCEQNLNHDAMYWYRQDPGQGLRLIYYSQIVNDFQKGDIAEGYSVSREKKESFPLTVTSAQKNPTAFYLCASRPTEYQETQYFGPGTRLLVL.

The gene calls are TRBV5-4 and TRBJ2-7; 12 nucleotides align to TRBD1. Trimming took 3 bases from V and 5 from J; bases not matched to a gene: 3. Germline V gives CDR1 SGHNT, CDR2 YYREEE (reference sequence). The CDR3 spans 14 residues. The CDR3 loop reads CASSWGQGADEQYF. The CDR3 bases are TGTGCCAGCAGCTGGGGACAGGGGGCCGACGAGCAGTACTTC.

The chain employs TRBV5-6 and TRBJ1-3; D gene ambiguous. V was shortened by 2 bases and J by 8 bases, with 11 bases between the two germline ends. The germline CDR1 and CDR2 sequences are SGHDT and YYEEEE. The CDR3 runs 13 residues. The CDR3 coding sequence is TGTGCCAGCAGCTTTAGTCCGGGAGACACCATATATTTT. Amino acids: CASSFSPGDTIYF.

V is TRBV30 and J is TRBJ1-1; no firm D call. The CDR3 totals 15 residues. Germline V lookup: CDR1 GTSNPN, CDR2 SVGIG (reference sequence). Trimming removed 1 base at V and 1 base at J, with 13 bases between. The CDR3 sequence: CAWSAVLGRNTEAFF. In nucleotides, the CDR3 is TGTGCCTGGAGTGCTGTGTTGGGGAGGAACACTGAAGCTTTCTTT. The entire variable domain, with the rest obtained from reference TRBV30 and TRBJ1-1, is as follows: SQTIHQWPATLVQPVGSPLSLECTVEGTSNPNLYWYRQAAGRGLQLLFYSVGIGQISSEVPQNLSASRPQDRQFILSSKKLLLSDSGFYLCAWSAVLGRNTEAFFGQGTRLTVV.

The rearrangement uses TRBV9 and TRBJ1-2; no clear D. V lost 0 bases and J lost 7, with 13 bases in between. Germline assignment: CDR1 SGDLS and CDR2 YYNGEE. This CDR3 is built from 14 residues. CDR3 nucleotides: TGTGCCAGCAGCGTAGTGGTTAGGGCCCGTGGCTACACCTTC. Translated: CASSVVVRARGYTF.

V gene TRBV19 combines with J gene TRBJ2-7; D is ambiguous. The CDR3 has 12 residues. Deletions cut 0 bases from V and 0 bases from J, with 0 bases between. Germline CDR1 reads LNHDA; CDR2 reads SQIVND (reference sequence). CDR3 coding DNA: TGTGCCAGTAGTATAGACTCCTACGAGCAGTACTTC. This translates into CASSIDSYEQYF.

CDR3 protein: CASSLGMGPDTQYF. The CDR3 region has the DNA TGTGCCAGTAGTCTCGGGATGGGGCCAGATACGCAGTATTTT. V gene TRBV19 combines with J gene TRBJ2-3, with D perhaps matching TRBD1 or TRBD2 (5 bases each). Trimming removed 5 bases from V and 4 bases from J, with 13 bases in between. The CDR3 totals 14 residues. Germline lookup yields CDR1 LNHDA and CDR2 SQIVND (reference sequence).